Sequencing of this T cell receptor beta chain was carried out in a study of blood T cell repertoires in COVID-19. Study-wide background: The analysed material was cDNA or gDNA that came from T cells, B-cell-depleted T cells, or PBMCs.

The V end lost 7 bases, the J end lost 1 base, and 10 bases lay between the germline ends. Germline V gene data show CDR1 as SGHAT and CDR2 as FQNNGV. The CDR3 is made up of 13 amino acids. Original processing methods: Nucleated cell counts were estimated from reference gene primer amplification. The repertoire was sequenced with immunoSEQ multiplex PCR; TCRdb's copy has only in-frame clones and lacks some. That table furnishes V, J and clone size, whereas the DNA furnished D and trimming. The sample includes some 150,000 clones, around nine tenths of them seen just once. This chain connects TRBV11-2 to TRBJ2-5, with D tentatively TRBD2 (6 bases). This TCR was recovered from a woman in her forties or fifties with active or convalescent COVID-19. Sequenced: peripheral blood. Written as DNA, the CDR3 is TGTGCCAGCACGGGCGGGGCCCAAGAGACCCAGTACTTC. Amino acid sequence: CASTGGAQETQYF.